This record covers a single T cell receptor beta chain. Antigen unknown. Samples were taken several times over chemoradiotherapy. The sample originates from a study of chemoradiotherapy in HPV16-positive cancers. Turning to the study itself: Candidate HPV-specific clones and shared TCR motifs came from two HPV16-positive patients. Study-level points and caveats: During treatment, candidate HPV-specific clones and E7-related motifs expanded in tumor. Only a couple of HPV16-positive patients supplied the functional HPV-specificity definition.

The CDR3 extends over 16 amino acids. The V gene end was trimmed by 4 bases and the J gene end by 5 bases; junction bases not matched to a gene: 14. Germline V CDR1 and CDR2: SQVTM, ANQGSEA. Using immunoSEQ multiplex PCR, the repertoire was profiled, and TCRdb retains in-frame clones only, with some absent. Altogether 8,000 to 9,500 clones are present, roughly 71% being singletons, with the ten largest covering roughly 9.1%. The chain joins TRBV29-1 to TRBJ2-3; 8 positions match TRBD2. The origin of this receptor is a human donor with HPV-associated anogenital cancer. The sequencing used tumor tissue, collected from a patient who underwent chemoradiotherapy. CDR3 DNA: TGCAGCGTTGTGTCGTTGGGTAGCGGGGAGAGAGATACGCAGTATTTT. It yields the protein CSVVSLGSGERDTQYF.